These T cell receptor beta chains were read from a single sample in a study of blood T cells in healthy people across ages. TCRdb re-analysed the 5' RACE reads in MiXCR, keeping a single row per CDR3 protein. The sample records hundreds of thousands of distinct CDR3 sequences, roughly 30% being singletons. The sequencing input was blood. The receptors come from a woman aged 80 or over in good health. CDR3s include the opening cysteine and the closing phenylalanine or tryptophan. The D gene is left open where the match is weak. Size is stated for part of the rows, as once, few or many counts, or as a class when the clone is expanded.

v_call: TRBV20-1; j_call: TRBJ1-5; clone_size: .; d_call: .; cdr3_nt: TGCAGTGCTAGAGAGGGAGGAAATCAGCCCCAGCATTTT; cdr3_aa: CSAREGGNQPQHF
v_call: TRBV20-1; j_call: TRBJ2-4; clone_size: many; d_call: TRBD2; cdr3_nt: TGCAGTGCTAGAGGGCTAGCGGAAAACATTCAGTACTTC; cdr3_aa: CSARGLAENIQYF
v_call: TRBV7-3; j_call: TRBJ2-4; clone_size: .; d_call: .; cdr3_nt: TGTGCCAGTAGTACCCAGGTCCGGTCACTAGGAAAAAACATTCAGTACTTC; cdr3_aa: CASSTQVRSLGKNIQYF
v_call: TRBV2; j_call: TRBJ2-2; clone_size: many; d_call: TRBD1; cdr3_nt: TGTGCCAGCAGTTCCAACTATCGGGACAGGGGCCTGTGGTTTTTT; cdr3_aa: CASSSNYRDRGLWFF
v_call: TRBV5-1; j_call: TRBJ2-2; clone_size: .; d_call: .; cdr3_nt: TGCGCCAGCAGCTTGGAAACACAGGGCCGTTTAACCGGGGAGCTGTTTTTT; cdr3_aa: CASSLETQGRLTGELFF
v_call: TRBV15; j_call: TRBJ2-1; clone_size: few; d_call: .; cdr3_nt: TGTGCCACCAGCAGAGATAGGGCTAGCGTTGCCAATGAGCAGTTCTTC; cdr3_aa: CATSRDRASVANEQFF
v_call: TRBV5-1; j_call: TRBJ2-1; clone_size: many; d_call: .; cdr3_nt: TGCGCCAGCAGCTTGGTGGGACCCTCGGCCAATGAGCAGTTCTTC; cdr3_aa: CASSLVGPSANEQFF
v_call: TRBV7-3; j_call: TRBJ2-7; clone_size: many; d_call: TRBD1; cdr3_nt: TGTGCCAGCAGCTACAATACCGGGACAGGGAGTACGGAGCAGTACTTC; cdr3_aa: CASSYNTGTGSTEQYF
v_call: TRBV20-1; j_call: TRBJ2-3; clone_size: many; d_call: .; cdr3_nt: TGCAGTCCTTCCACCCCTACAGATACGCAGTATTTT; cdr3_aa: CSPSTPTDTQYF
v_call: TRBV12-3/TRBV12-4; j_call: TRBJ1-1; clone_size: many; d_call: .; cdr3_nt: TGTGCCAGCAGTTTGGGGGTTACAGCTTTCTTT; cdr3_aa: CASSLGVTAFF
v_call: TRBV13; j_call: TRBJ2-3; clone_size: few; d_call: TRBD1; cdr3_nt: TGTGCCAGCAGATTTACAGGGGGCACAGATACGCAGTATTTT; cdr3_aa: CASRFTGGTDTQYF
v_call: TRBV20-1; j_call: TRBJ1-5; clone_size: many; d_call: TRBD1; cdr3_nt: TGCAGTGCTAGAGTGGGACAGGCGGTTAATCAGCCCCAGCATTTT; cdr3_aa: CSARVGQAVNQPQHF
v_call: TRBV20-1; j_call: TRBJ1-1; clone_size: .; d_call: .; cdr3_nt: TGCAGTGCTAGAGCTGGGGGCCTTGATGCTTTCTTT; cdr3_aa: CSARAGGLDAFF